The 28 T cell receptor beta chains given below trace back to one sample, sequenced in a study of blood T cell repertoires in COVID-19. The data were produced by immunoSEQ multiplex PCR, yet TCRdb's version contains in-frame clones alone and is incomplete. The sample consists of tens of thousands of clones, approximately 86% of them appearing once. Sequencing was done on a sample of peripheral blood. These receptors were obtained from a woman aged 70 to 79 with acute or convalescent COVID-19.

The chain carries TRBV5-4 and TRBJ1-2, with 8 bases aligning to TRBD1. This CDR3 region has 14 residues. J was trimmed by 3 bases and V by 1 base; bases with no gene match: 2. Looked up from germline, CDR1 is SGHNT and CDR2 is YYREEE (reference sequence). The DNA for the CDR3 is TGTGCCAGCAGCTTGACGGACAGGGACTATGGCTACACCTTC. It specifies CASSLTDRDYGYTF.

V is TRBV9 and J is TRBJ1-1; D is undetermined. CDR3 size: 15 residues. The ends were cut back, 4 bases at V and 2 bases at J, with 15 bases in the middle. CDR1 and CDR2 (germline): SGDLS, YYNGEE. The chain's CDR3 is CASSKVGQVNTEAFF. The CDR3 coding sequence is TGTGCCAGCAGCAAGGTTGGTCAGGTCAACACTGAAGCTTTCTTT.

This clone was detected only once. The gene calls are TRBV5-1 and TRBJ2-5; TRBD1 matches at 7 bases. The V and J ends lost 0 bases and 3 bases, in that order; junction bases with no gene match: 5. Germline assignment: CDR1 SGHRS and CDR2 YFSETQ. This CDR3 spans 15 amino acids. CDR3 protein: CASSLALGQKETQYF. The CDR3 nucleotides are TGCGCCAGCAGCTTGGCCCTGGGACAGAAAGAGACCCAGTACTTC.

V usage is TRBV28 and J usage is TRBJ2-7; 14 bases line up with TRBD2. The CDR3 runs to 16 residues. Germline loops: CDR1 MDHEN, CDR2 SYDVKM. With 4 bases clipped from V and 4 bases from J, the junction kept 6 bases outside the gene matches. The CDR3 sequence: CASSSGLAGVTYEQYF. DNA of the CDR3: TGTGCCAGCAGTTCGGGACTAGCGGGAGTTACTTACGAGCAGTACTTC.

The chain recombines TRBV24-1 with TRBJ1-2; 8 bases agree with TRBD1. This CDR3 contains 17 residues. Germline lookup yields CDR1 KGHDR and CDR2 SFDVKD. Unmatched junction bases numbered 14, after V lost 3 bases and J lost 6 bases. The CDR3 coding sequence is TGTGCCACCAGTGATAGTACCGGGACAGGCTTCCTCCATGGCTACACCTTC. Protein: CATSDSTGTGFLHGYTF.

V is TRBV11-2 and J is TRBJ2-3; D possibly corresponds to TRBD1 (6 bases). The germline V gene has CDR1 SGHAT and CDR2 FQNNGV. CDR3 length: 17 amino acids. Trimming removed 0 bases from V and 1 base from J, with 14 bases in between. The DNA for the CDR3 is TGTGCCAGCAGCTTAGATCCCAGGGGCGGTGGCACAGATACGCAGTATTTT. Amino acid sequence: CASSLDPRGGGTDTQYF.

This chain joins TRBV5-4 and TRBJ1-1; tentative D call: TRBD1 (6 bases). The CDR3 is made up of 15 amino acids. V dropped 0 bases and J dropped 5 bases, with 14 bases sitting between them. Per germline, CDR1 SGHNT and CDR2 YYREEE (reference sequence). CDR3 amino acids: CASSLAGGARTEAFF. The CDR3 DNA reads as TGTGCCAGCAGCTTGGCCGGGGGGGCGCGAACTGAAGCTTTCTTT.

This clone occurred once. V usage is TRBV27 and J usage is TRBJ2-1, with 9 bases lining up with TRBD1. In germline, CDR1 is MNHEY, CDR2 SMNVEV (reference sequence). V lost 3 bases to trimming and J lost 3 bases; unmatched junction nucleotides: 9. The CDR3 runs 17 residues. The CDR3 spells CASSFPPTGGYYNEQFF. Written as DNA, the CDR3 is TGTGCCAGCAGTTTCCCACCGACAGGGGGTTACTACAATGAGCAGTTCTTC.

This chain connects TRBV28 to TRBJ2-3, with a weak D call TRBD2 (5 bases). CDR1 and CDR2 (germline): MDHEN, SYDVKM. Between the trimmed V and J ends, which lost 2 bases and 9 bases, there was a span of 21 bases. The CDR3 spans 16 residues. This chain's CDR3 is CASSLLRGRGAGTQYF. Here the CDR3 DNA reads TGTGCCAGCAGTTTACTTAGAGGTCGGGGTGCGGGCACGCAGTATTTT.

The chain uses TRBV3-1 (or the pseudogene TRBV3-2) and TRBJ1-5; TRBD1 might be the D (5 bases). Looked up from germline, CDR1 is LGHDT and CDR2 is YNNKEL (reference sequence). The V and J ends lost 2 bases and 4 bases respectively, with 6 bases between them. The CDR3 is 13 residues long. In DNA form, the CDR3 reads TGTGCCAGCAGCCAAACAGGTAATCAGCCCCAGCATTTT. Its protein is CASSQTGNQPQHF.

This clone was found a few times. The chain uses TRBV19 and TRBJ1-6; TRBD1 matches 8 bases. J gave up 6 bases and V 2 bases, and 6 bases lay outside the gene matches. This CDR3 has 16 amino acids. Germline CDR1 is LNHDA and CDR2 is SQIVND (reference sequence). CDR3 sequence (DNA): TGTGCCAGTAGTATACGGTCGCAGGGGGCTAATTCACCCCTCCACTTT. The encoded protein is CASSIRSQGANSPLHF.

This clone showed up just once. The V call is TRBV6-6, the J call TRBJ2-1, with D uncertain. The ends were cut back, 7 bases at V and 6 bases at J, with 22 bases in the middle. The CDR3 length is 16 residues. Germline V gene sequence: CDR1 MNHNY, CDR2 SVGAGI (reference sequence). CDR3 in amino acids: CASTASAPELGNEQFF. CDR3 nucleotide sequence: TGTGCCAGCACCGCGAGCGCTCCTGAACTGGGCAATGAGCAGTTCTTC.

The chain joins TRBV5-1 to TRBJ2-1; 9 bases map to TRBD2. CDR1 is SGHRS, CDR2 YFSETQ, per germline. J lost 3 bases, V lost 2 bases, and 6 bases had no gene match. This CDR3 contains 16 residues. The CDR3 DNA reads TGCGCCAGCAGCTTAACTAGCGGGTCAATCTACAATGAGCAGTTCTTC. Translation: CASSLTSGSIYNEQFF.

This rearrangement joins TRBV6-6 to TRBJ2-7, with a weak D call TRBD1 (6 bases). Trimming cost V 0 bases and J 7 bases, with 13 bases left between them. CDR1 MNHNY and CDR2 SVGAGI come from the germline V gene (reference sequence). The CDR3 has 14 amino acids. The CDR3 spells CASSYSGSRGEQYF. The DNA for the CDR3 is TGTGCCAGCAGTTACTCAGGGTCCAGGGGAGAGCAGTACTTC.

The chain recombines TRBV12-3 or TRBV12-4 with TRBJ2-5, with 10 nucleotides matching TRBD2. The CDR3 is 13 residues long. V trimming: 5 bases; J trimming: 5 bases; junction bases outside the gene matches: 2. CDR3: CASSISGGETQYF. The CDR3 nucleotides read TGTGCCAGCAGTATTAGCGGGGGGGAGACCCAGTACTTC.

The genes are TRBV6-5 and TRBJ2-5; 7 bases map to TRBD2. With V trimmed by 4 bases and J by 4 bases, 6 bases remained unmatched. The CDR3 is 14 residues long. CDR1 is MNHEY, CDR2 SVGAGI, per germline. DNA of the CDR3: TGTGCCAGCAGTTTTTCGGGGGGAATAGAGACCCAGTACTTC. It codes for CASSFSGGIETQYF.

This clone was recorded once. The chain employs TRBV7-3 and TRBJ2-3, with 10 bases that match TRBD2. Germline CDR1 SGHTA, CDR2 FQGTGA. The CDR3 loop spans 16 amino acids. V shed 5 bases and J 5 bases; nucleotides not matched to a gene: 10. CDR3 bases: TGTGCCAGCAGCCGAGTAGCGGGGGGCCTGGGAGATACGCAGTATTTT. It is translated as CASSRVAGGLGDTQYF.

The chain links TRBV9 to TRBJ2-7; D ambiguous. Germline CDR1 reads SGDLS; CDR2 reads YYNGEE. The germline V and J ends were trimmed by 4 bases and 0 bases, with 8 bases remaining between them. The CDR3 extends over 13 amino acids. This CDR3 is CASSRGSSYEQYF. The CDR3, as DNA: TGTGCCAGCAGCCGAGGTAGCTCCTACGAGCAGTACTTC. Drawing the rest from reference TRBV9 and TRBJ2-7, the complete variable domain is DSGVTQTPKHLITATGQRVTLRCSPRSGDLSVYWYQQSLDQGLQFLIQYYNGEERAKGNILERFSAQQFPDLHSELNLSSLELGDSALYFCASSRGSSYEQYFGPGTRLTVT.

The chain is built from TRBV24-1 and TRBJ2-3; D is possibly TRBD2 (6 bases). The CDR3 length is 14 residues. The germline CDR1 and CDR2 sequences are KGHDR and SFDVKD. V lost 1 base, J lost 10 bases, and 14 bases lay in between. In DNA, the CDR3 is TGTGCCACCAGTGATTTAGGGCGGGACGCTTCGCAGTATTTT. This sequence encodes CATSDLGRDASQYF.

The chain links TRBV4-2 to TRBJ2-3; 12 positions match TRBD1. V gave up 2 bases and J gave up 6 bases; unmatched junction bases: 6. The CDR3 has 16 amino acids. Germline V gene data show CDR1 as LGHNA and CDR2 as YNFKEQ. The DNA for the CDR3 is TGTGCCAGCAGCCAACTCGGGACAGGGGGCAAGGATACGCAGTATTTT. Translating gives CASSQLGTGGKDTQYF.

V and J are TRBV9 and TRBJ2-1, with no clear D. Germline CDR1 is SGDLS and CDR2 is YYNGEE. This CDR3 comprises 17 residues. V was clipped by 6 bases and J by 0 bases, with 19 bases between them. CDR3 nucleotides: TGTGCCAGCACCCCTCCCGCCTCTAAGAGCTCCTACAATGAGCAGTTCTTC. This gives the protein CASTPPASKSSYNEQFF.

This clone came up once. This chain connects TRBV6-6 to TRBJ2-1; 15 bases match TRBD2. CDR1 and CDR2 (germline): MNHNY, SVGAGI (reference sequence). V trimming: 4 bases; J trimming: 10 bases; junction bases outside the gene matches: 8. CDR3 size: 16 residues. CDR3 residues: CASSWGGLAGGSEQFF. The CDR3 coding sequence is TGTGCCAGCAGTTGGGGAGGACTAGCGGGAGGGAGCGAGCAGTTCTTC.

This rearrangement joins TRBV7-9 to TRBJ2-7; 10 bases line up with TRBD2. Germline CDR1 and CDR2: SEHNR and FQNEAQ (reference sequence). The CDR3 contains 16 residues. Trimming at V came to 5 bases and at J to 5 bases, leaving 12 bases not matched to a gene. CDR3 sequence: CASSPRGLAGAHEQYF. Here the CDR3 DNA reads TGTGCCAGCAGCCCCAGGGGCCTAGCGGGAGCGCACGAGCAGTACTTC.

This clone was recorded once. The chain combines TRBV3-1 (or the pseudogene TRBV3-2) with TRBJ2-7, with TRBD2 matching 7 bases. Germline V lookup: CDR1 LGHDT, CDR2 YNNKEL (reference sequence). The CDR3 has 13 amino acids. V was clipped by 3 bases and J by 3 bases; unmatched bases: 2. CDR3 residues: CASSHGGSYEQYF. The CDR3 nucleotides read TGTGCCAGCAGCCACGGCGGGAGCTACGAGCAGTACTTC.

The rearrangement links TRBV5-6 to TRBJ2-7; D might be TRBD1 (5 bases). Between the trimmed V and J ends, which lost 0 bases and 3 bases, there was a span of 10 bases. This CDR3 comprises 14 residues. Germline CDR1 reads SGHDT; CDR2 reads YYEEEE. The CDR3 DNA reads TGTGCCAGCAGCTTGGTCAGGGATTTCTACGAGCAGTACTTC. Its translation: CASSLVRDFYEQYF.

The gene calls are TRBV20-1 and TRBJ2-5; the D gene is possibly TRBD1 (6 bases). In germline, CDR1 is DFQATT, CDR2 SNEGSKA (reference sequence). This CDR3 has 11 residues. CDR3 residues: CSPGQQETQYF. In DNA, the CDR3 is TGCAGCCCGGGACAACAAGAGACCCAGTACTTC.

This CDR3 is CAIRRAGYTF. The CDR3 DNA is TGTGCCATCCGTCGAGCTGGCTACACCTTC. V usage is TRBV10-3 and J usage is TRBJ1-2, with D hard to call. The ends were cut back, 8 bases at V and 7 bases at J, with 8 bases in the middle. There are 10 residues in the CDR3. The germline V gene has CDR1 ENHRY and CDR2 SYGVKD.

V and J are TRBV6-5 and TRBJ2-7; 7 bases align to TRBD2. Per germline, CDR1 MNHEY and CDR2 SVGAGI. With V trimmed by 5 bases and J by 3 bases, 10 bases remained unmatched. The CDR3 runs to 15 residues. CDR3 in amino acids: CASSTGLDGSYEQYF. As DNA, the CDR3 is TGTGCCAGCAGTACCGGACTAGATGGAAGCTACGAGCAGTACTTC.